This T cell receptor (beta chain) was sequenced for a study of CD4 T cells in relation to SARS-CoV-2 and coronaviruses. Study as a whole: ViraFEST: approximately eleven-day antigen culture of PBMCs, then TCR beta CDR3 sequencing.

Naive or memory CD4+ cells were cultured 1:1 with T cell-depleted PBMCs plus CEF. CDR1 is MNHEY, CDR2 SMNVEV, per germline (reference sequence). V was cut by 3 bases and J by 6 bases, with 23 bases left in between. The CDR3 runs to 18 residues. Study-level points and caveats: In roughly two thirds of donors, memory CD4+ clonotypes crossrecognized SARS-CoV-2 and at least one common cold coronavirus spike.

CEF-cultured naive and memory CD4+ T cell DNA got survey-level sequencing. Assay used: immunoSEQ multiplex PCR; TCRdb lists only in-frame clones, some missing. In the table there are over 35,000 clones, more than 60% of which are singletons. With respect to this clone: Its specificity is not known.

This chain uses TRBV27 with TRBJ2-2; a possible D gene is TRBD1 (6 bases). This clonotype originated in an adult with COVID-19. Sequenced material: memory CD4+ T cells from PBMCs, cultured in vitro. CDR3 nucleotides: TGTGCCAGCAGTTTCTGGGGTCACAGGTGGGCAGGGGCCGGGGAGCTGTTTTTT. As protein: CASSFWGHRWAGAGELFF.